The clone carrying this T cell receptor (beta chain) is labeled medium-sized. This CDR3 spans 11 amino acids. Germline V gene data show CDR1 as SQVTM and CDR2 as ANQGSEA. V was cut by 2 bases and J by 4 bases, with 5 bases left in between. Time point here: patch test 2, 6 weeks after DPC sensitization. Treatment denoted: therapeutic diphenylcyclopropenone sensitization with weekly scalp DPC. The sample is drawn from a study of human T cells and chemical hapten exposure. TCRdb reanalysed the RACE reads using MiXCR and keeps one entry per CDR3 protein. Of about 94,000 distinct CDR3 sequences in the sample, about a tenth were seen once.

This chain uses TRBV29-1 with TRBJ1-1; unclear D gene. This material consisted of whole blood, taken in connection with sensitization to the hapten diphenylcyclopropenone (DPC). The source is a woman between 40 and 50 years old with alopecia areata. Some clones in this sample may be carry-over from other donors' samples. CDR3 sequence: CSVERVTEAFF. The CDR3 nucleotides read TGCAGCGTTGAACGGGTCACTGAAGCTTTCTTT.